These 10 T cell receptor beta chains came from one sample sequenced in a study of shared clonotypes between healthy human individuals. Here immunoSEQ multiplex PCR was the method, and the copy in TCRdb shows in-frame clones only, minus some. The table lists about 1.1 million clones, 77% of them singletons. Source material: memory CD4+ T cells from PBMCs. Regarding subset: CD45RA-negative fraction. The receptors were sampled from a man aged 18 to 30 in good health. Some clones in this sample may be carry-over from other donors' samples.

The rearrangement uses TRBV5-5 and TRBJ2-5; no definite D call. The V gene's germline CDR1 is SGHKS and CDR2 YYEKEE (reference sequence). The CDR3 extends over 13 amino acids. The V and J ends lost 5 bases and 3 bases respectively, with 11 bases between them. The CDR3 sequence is CASRARSEETQYF. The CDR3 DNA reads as TGTGCCAGCAGAGCGAGGTCGGAAGAGACCCAGTACTTC.

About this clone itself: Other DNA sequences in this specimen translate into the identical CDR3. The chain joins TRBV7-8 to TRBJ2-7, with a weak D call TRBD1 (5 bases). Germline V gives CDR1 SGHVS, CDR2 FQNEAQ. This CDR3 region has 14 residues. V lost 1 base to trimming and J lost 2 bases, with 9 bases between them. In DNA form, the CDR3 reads TGTGCCAGCAGCTTAGGAACAGGAACCTACGAGCAGTACTTC. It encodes CASSLGTGTYEQYF.

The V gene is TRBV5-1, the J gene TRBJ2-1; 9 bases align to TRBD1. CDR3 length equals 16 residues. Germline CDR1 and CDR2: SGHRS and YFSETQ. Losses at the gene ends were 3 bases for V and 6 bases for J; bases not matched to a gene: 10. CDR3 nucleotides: TGCGCCAGCAGCTACACCGGACAGGGGATCTCCAATGAGCAGTTCTTC. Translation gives CASSYTGQGISNEQFF.

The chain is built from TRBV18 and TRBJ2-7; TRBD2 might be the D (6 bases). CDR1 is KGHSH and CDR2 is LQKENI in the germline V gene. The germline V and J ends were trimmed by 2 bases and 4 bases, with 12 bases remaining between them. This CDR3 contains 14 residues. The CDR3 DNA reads TGTGCCAGCTCACCAGGGGGGTCAGTTTACGAGCAGTACTTC. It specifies CASSPGGSVYEQYF.

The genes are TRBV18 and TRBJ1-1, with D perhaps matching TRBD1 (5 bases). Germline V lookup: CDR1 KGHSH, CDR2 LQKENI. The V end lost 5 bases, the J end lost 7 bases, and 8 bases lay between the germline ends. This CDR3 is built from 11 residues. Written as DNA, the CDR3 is TGTGCCAGCTCATTGGACATTGAAGCTTTCTTT. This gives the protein CASSLDIEAFF.

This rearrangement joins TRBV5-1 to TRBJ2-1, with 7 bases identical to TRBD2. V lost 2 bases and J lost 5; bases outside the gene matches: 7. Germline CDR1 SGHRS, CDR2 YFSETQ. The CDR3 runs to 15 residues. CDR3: CASSLRTSVDNEQFF. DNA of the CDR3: TGCGCCAGCAGCTTAAGAACTAGCGTTGACAATGAGCAGTTCTTC.

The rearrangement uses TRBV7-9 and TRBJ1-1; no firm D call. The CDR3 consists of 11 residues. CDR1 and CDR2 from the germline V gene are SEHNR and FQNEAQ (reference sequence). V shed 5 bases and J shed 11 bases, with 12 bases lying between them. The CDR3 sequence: CASSESPAAFF. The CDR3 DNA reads TGTGCCAGCAGCGAAAGCCCGGCGGCTTTCTTT.

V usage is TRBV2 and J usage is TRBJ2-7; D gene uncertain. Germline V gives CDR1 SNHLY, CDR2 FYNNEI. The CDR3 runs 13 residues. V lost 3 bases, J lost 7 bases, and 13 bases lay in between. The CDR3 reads CASSDSRSLEQYF. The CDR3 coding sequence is TGTGCCAGCAGTGATTCAAGATCACTGGAGCAGTACTTC.

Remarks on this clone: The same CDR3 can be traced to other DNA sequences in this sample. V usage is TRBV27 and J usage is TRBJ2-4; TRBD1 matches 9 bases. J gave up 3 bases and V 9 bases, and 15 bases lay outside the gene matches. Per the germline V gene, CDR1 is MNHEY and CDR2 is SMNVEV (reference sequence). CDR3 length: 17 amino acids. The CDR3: CASGPRDREVVKNIQYF. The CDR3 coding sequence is TGTGCCAGTGGTCCCCGGGACAGGGAGGTCGTCAAAAACATTCAGTACTTC.

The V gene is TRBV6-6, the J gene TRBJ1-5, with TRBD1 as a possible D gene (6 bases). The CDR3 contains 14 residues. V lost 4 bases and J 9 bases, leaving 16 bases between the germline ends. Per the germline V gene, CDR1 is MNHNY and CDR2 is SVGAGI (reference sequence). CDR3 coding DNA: TGTGCCAGCAGTTCCGCGGGGGGGCTGGGGCCCCAGCATTTT. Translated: CASSSAGGLGPQHF.